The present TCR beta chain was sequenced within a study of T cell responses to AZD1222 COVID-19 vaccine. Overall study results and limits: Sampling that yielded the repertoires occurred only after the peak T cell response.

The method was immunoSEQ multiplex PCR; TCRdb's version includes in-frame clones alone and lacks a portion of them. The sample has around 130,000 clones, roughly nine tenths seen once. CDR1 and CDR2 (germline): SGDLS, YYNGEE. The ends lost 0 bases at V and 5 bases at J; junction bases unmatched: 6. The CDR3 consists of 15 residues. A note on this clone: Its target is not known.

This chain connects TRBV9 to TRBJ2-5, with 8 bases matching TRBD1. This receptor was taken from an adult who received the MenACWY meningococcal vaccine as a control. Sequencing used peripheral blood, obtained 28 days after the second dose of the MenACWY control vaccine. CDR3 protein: CASSVEAGGGETQYF. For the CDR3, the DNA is TGTGCCAGCAGCGTAGAGGCAGGGGGCGGGGAGACCCAGTACTTC.